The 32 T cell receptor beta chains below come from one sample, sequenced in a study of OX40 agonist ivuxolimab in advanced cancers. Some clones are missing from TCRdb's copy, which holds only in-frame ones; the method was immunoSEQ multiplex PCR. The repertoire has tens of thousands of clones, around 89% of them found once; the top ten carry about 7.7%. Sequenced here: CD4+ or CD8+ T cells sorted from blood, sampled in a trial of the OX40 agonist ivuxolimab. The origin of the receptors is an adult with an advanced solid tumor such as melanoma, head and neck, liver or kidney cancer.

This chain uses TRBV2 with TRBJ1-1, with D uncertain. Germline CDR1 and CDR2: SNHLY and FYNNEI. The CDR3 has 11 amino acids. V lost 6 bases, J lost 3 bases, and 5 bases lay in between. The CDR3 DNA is TGTGCCAGCAGCCTCTACACTGAAGCTTTCTTT. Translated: CASSLYTEAFF.

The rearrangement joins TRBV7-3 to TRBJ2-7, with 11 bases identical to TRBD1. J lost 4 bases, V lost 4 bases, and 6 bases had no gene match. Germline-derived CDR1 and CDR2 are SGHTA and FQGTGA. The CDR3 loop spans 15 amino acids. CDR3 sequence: CASSSSGQGVYEQYF. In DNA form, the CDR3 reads TGTGCCAGCAGCTCCTCGGGACAGGGGGTTTACGAGCAGTACTTC.

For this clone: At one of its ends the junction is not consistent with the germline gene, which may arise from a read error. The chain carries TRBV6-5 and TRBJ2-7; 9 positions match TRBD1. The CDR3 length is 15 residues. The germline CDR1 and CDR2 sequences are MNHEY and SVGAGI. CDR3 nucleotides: TGTGCCAGCAGTCACTCACAGGGGGCGAGCTACGAGCAGTACTTC. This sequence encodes CASSHSQGASYEQYF.

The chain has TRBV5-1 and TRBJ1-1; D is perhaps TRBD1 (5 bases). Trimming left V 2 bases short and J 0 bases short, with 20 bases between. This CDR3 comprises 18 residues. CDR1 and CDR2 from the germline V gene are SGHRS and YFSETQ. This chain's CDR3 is CASSFGRQGVTMNTEAFF. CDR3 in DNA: TGCGCCAGCAGCTTTGGGCGCCAGGGCGTCACGATGAACACTGAAGCTTTCTTT.

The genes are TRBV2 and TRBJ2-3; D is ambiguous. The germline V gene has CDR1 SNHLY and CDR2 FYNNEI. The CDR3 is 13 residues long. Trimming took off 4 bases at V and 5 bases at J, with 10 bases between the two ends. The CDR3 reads CASSVGFGDTQYF. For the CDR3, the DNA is TGTGCCAGCAGTGTCGGATTTGGAGATACGCAGTATTTT.

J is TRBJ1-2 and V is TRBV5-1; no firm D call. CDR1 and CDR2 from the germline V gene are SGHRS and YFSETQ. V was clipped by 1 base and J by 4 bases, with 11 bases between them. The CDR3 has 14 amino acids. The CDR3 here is CASSLFGSPYGYTF. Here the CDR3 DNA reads TGCGCCAGCAGCTTGTTTGGCAGCCCCTATGGCTACACCTTC.

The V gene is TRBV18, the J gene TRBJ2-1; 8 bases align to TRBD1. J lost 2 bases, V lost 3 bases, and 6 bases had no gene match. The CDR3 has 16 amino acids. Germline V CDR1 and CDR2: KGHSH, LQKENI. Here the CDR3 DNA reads TGTGCCAGCTCACCCCCAGGGACAGGTACCTACAATGAGCAGTTCTTC. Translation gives CASSPPGTGTYNEQFF.

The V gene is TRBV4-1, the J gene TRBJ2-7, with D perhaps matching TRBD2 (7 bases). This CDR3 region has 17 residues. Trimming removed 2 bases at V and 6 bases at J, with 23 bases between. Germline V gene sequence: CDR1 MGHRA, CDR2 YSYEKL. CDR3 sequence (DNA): TGCGCCAGCAGCCAATCACTGGGTGGGGGGGCGCGTCCCGAGCAGTACTTC. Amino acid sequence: CASSQSLGGGARPEQYF.

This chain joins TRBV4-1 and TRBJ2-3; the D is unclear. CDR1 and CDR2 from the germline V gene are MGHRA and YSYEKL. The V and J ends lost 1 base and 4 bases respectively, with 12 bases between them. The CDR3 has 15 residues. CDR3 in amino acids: CASSQAQSVADTQYF. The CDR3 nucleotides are TGCGCCAGCAGCCAAGCTCAGTCTGTGGCAGATACGCAGTATTTT.

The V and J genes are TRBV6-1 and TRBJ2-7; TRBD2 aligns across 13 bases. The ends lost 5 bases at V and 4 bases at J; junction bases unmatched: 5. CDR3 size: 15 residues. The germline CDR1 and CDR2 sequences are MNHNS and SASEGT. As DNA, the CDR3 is TGTGCCAGCAGTAACGGACTAGCGGGAGATTACGAGCAGTACTTC. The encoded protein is CASSNGLAGDYEQYF.

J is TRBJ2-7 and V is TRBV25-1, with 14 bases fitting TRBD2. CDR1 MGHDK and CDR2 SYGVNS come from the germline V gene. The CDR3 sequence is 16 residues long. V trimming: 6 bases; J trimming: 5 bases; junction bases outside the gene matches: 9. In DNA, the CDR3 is TGTGCCAGCAGGCCGGGACTAGCGGGAGAATTCGACGAGCAGTACTTC. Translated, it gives CASRPGLAGEFDEQYF.

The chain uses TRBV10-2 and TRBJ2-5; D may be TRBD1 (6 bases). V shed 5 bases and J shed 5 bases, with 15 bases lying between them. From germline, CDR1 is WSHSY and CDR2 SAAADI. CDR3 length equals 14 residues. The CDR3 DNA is TGCGCCAGCAGTTTACAGGGTGGACAGGAGACCCAGTACTTC. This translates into CASSLQGGQETQYF.

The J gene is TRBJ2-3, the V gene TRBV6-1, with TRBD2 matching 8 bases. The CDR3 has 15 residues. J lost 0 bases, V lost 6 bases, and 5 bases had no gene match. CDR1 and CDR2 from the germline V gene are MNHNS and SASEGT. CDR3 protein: CASRETSGSTDTQYF. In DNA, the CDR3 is TGTGCCAGCAGAGAAACTAGCGGTAGCACAGATACGCAGTATTTT.

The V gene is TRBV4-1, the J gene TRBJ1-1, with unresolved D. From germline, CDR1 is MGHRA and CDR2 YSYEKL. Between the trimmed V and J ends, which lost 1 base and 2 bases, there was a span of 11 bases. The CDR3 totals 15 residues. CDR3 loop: CASSQAEGLNTEAFF. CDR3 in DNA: TGCGCCAGCAGCCAAGCGGAGGGCCTAAACACTGAAGCTTTCTTT.

CDR3 DNA sequence: TGTGCCAGCAGCTTGAAGGGCAGGGTGAGGACTAATGAAAAACTGTTTTTT. This gives the protein CASSLKGRVRTNEKLFF. This sequence joins TRBV5-4 and TRBJ1-4, with D possibly being TRBD1 (5 bases). The CDR3 covers 17 residues. The germline V and J ends were trimmed by 1 base and 2 bases, with 15 bases remaining between them. The germline gives CDR1 SGHNT, CDR2 YYREEE (reference sequence).

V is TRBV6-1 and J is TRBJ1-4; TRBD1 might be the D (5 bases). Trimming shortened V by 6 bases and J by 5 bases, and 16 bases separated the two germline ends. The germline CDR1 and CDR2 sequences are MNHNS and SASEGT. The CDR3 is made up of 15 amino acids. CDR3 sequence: CASSVTGTANEKLFF. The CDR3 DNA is TGTGCCAGCAGCGTTACCGGGACCGCAAATGAAAAACTGTTTTTT.

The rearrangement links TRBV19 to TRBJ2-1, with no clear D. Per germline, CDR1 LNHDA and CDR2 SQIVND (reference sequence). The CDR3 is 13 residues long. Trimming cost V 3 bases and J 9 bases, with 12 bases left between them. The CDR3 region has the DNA TGTGCCAGTAGTATTTTTTTACGAGGTGAGCAGTTCTTC. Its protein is CASSIFLRGEQFF.

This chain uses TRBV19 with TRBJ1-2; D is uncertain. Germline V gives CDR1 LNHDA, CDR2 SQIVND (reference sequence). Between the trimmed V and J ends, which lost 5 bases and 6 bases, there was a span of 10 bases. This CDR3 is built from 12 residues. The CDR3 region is CASSPDRDGYTF. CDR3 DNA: TGTGCCAGTAGTCCAGATCGGGATGGCTACACCTTC.

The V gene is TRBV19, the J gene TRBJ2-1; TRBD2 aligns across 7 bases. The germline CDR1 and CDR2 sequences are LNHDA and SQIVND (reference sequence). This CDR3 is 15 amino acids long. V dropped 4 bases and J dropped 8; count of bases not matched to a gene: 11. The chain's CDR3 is CASSRGGAAFDEQFF. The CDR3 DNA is TGTGCCAGTAGTAGGGGAGGGGCGGCGTTTGATGAGCAGTTCTTC.

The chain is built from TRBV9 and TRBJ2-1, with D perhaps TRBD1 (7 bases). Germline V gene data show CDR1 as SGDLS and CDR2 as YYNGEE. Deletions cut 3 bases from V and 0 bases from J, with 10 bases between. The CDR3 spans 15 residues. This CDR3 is CASSAGDSSYNEQFF. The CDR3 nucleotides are TGTGCCAGCAGCGCGGGGGACAGCTCCTACAATGAGCAGTTCTTC.

CDR3 loop: CASSVAGGPGNEQFF. The CDR3 bases are TGTGCCAGCAGCGTAGCGGGAGGGCCTGGTAATGAGCAGTTCTTC. The J gene is TRBJ2-1, the V gene TRBV9; the match to TRBD2 covers 8 bases. Germline V gene lookup returns CDR1 SGDLS and CDR2 YYNGEE. The CDR3 spans 15 residues. V was pared by 0 bases and J by 7 bases, with 6 bases of the junction left unmatched.

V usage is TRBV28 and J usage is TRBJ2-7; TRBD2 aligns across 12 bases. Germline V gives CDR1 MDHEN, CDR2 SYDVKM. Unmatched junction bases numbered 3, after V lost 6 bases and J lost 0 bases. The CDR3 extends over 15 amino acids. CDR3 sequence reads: CASRVTSGSSYEQYF. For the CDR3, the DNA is TGTGCCAGCAGGGTGACTAGCGGGAGCTCCTACGAGCAGTACTTC.

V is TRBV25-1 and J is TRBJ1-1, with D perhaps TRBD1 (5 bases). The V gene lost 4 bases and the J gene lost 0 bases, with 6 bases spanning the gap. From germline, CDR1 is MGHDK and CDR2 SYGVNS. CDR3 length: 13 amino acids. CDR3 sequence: CASSAGLNTEAFF. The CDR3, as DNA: TGTGCCAGCAGTGCGGGGCTGAACACTGAAGCTTTCTTT.

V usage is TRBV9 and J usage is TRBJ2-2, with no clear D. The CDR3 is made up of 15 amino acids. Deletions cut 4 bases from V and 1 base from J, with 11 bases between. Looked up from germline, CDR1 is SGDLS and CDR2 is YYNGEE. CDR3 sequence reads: CASSPEGWNTGELFF. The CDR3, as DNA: TGTGCCAGCAGCCCCGAAGGTTGGAACACCGGGGAGCTGTTTTTT.

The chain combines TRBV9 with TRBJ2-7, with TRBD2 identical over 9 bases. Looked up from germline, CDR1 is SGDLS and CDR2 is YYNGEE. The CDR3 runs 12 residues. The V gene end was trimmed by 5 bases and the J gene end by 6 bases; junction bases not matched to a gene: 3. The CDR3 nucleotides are TGTGCCAGCAGAGGGACTAGCTCCGAGCAGTACTTC. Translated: CASRGTSSEQYF.

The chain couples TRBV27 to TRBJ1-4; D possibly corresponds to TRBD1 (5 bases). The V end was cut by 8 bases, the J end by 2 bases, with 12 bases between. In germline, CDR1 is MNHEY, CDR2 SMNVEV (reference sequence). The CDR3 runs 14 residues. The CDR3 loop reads CASGFGGTNEKLFF. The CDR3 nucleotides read TGTGCCAGCGGATTTGGGGGGACTAATGAAAAACTGTTTTTT.

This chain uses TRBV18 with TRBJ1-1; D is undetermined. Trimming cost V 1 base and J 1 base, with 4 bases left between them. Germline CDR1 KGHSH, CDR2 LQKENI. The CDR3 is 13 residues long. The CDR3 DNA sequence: TGTGCCAGCTCACCACGCAGGAACACTGAAGCTTTCTTT. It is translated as CASSPRRNTEAFF.

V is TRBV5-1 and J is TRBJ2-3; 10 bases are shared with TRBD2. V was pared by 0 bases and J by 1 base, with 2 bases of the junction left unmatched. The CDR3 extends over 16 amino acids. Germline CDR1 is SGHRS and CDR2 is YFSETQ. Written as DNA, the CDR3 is TGCGCCAGCAGCTTGGCCGGGACTAGCGGCACAGATACGCAGTATTTT. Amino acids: CASSLAGTSGTDTQYF.

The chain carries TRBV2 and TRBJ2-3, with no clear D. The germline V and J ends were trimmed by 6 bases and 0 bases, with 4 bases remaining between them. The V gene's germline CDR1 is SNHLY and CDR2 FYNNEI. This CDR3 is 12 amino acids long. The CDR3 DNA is TGTGCCAGCAGCTATAGCACAGATACGCAGTATTTT. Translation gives CASSYSTDTQYF.

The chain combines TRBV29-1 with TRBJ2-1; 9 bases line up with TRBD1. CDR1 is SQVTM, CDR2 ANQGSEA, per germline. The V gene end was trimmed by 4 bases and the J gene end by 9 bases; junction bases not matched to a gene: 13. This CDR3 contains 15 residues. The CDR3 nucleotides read TGCAGCGTTGTGGGGGACAGGGTCAGTTGGGGTGAGCAGTTCTTC. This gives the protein CSVVGDRVSWGEQFF.

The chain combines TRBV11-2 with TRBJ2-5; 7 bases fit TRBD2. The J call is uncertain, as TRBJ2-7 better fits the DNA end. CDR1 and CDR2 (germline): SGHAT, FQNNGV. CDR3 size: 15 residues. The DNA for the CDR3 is TGTGCCAGCAGCTCCCAGGGAGGGATATCCTACGAGCAGTACTTC. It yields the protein CASSSQGGISYEQYF.

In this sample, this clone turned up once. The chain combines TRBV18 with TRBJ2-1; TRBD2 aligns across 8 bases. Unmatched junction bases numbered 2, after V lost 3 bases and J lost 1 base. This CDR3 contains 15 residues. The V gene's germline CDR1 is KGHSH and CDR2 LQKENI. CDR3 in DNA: TGTGCCAGCTCACCCCAGCGGGAGTCCTACAATGAGCAGTTCTTC. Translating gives CASSPQRESYNEQFF.